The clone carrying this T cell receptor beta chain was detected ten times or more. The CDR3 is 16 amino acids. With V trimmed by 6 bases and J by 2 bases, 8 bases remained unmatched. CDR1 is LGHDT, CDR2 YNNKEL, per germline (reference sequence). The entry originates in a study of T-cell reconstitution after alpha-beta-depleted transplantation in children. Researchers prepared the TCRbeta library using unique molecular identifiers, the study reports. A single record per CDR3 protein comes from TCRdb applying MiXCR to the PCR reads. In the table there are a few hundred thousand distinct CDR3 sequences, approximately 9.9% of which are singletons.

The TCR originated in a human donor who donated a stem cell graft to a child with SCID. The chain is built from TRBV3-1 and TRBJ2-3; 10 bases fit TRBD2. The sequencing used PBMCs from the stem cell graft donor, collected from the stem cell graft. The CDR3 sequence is CASSRRTSGYTDTQYF. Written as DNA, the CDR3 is TGTGCCAGCAGTCGAAGGACTAGCGGATACACAGATACGCAGTATTTT.